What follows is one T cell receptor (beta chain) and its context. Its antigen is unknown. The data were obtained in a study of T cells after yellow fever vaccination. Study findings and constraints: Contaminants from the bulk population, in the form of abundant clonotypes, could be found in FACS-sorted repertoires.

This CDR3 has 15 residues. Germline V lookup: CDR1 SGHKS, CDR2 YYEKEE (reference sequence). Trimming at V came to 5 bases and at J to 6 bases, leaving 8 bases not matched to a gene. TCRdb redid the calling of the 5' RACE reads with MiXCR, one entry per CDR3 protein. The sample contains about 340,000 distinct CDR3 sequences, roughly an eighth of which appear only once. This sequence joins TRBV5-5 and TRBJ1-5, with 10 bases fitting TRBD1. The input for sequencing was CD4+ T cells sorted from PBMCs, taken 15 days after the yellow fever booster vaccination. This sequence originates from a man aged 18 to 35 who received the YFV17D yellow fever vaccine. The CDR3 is CASRGTGVGGQPQHF. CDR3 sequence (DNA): TGTGCCAGCAGGGGGACAGGGGTTGGCGGTCAGCCCCAGCATTTT.